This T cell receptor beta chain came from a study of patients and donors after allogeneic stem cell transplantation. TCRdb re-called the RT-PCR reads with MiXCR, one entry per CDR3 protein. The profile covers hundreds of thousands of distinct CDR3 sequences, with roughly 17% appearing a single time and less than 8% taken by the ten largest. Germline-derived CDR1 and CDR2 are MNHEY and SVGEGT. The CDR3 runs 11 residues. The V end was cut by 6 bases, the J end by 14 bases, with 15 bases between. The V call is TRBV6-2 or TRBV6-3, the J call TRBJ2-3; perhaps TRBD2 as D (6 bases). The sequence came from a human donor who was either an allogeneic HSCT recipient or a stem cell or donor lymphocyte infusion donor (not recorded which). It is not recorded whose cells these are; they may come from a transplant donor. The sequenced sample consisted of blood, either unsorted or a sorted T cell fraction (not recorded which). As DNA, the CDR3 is TGTGCCAGCAGCGCTGGGGGGTATCGGTATTTT. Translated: CASSAGGYRYF.